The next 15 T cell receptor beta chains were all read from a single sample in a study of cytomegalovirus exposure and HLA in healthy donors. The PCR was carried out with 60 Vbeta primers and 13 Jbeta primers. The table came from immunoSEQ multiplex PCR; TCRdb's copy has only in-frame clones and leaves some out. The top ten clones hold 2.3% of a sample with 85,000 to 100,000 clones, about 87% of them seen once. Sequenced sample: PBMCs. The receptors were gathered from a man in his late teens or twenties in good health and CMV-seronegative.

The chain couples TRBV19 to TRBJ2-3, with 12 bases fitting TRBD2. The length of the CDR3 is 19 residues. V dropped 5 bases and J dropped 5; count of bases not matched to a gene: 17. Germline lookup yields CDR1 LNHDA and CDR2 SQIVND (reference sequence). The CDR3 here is CASSASPSGRAFRLDTQYF. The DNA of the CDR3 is TGTGCCAGTAGTGCCTCCCCTAGCGGGAGGGCCTTTCGGTTAGATACGCAGTATTTT.

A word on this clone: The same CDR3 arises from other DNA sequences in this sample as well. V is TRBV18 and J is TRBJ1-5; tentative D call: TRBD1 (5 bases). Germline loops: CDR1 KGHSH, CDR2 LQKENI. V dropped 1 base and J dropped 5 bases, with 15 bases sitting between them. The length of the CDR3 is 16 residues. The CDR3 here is CASSPQPGRADQPQHF. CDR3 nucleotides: TGTGCCAGCTCACCACAGCCTGGCAGGGCGGATCAGCCCCAGCATTTT.

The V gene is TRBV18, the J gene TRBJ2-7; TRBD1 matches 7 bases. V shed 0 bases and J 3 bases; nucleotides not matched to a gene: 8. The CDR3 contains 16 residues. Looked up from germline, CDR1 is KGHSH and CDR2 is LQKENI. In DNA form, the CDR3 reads TGTGCCAGCTCACCACCGAACCTCAGGGGGATCTACGAGCAGTACTTC. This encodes CASSPPNLRGIYEQYF.

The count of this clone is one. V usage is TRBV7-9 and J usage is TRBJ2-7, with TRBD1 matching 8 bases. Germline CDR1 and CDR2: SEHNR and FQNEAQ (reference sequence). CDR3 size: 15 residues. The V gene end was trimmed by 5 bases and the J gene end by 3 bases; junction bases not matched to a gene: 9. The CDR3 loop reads CASSPRQGSDYEQYF. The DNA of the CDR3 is TGTGCCAGCAGCCCCCGACAGGGGTCGGACTACGAGCAGTACTTC.

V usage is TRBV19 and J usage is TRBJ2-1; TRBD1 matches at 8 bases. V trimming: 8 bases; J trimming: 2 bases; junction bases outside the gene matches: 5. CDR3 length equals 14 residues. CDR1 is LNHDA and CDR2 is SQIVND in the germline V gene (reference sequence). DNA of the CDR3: TGTGCCAGTTCCGACAGGGGTGCCTACAATGAGCAGTTCTTC. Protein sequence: CASSDRGAYNEQFF.

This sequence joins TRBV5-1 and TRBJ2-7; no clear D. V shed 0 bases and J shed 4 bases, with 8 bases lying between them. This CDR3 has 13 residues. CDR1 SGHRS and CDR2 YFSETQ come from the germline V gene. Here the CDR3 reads CASSLAFPYEQYF. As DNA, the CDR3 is TGCGCCAGCAGCTTGGCCTTTCCTTACGAGCAGTACTTC.

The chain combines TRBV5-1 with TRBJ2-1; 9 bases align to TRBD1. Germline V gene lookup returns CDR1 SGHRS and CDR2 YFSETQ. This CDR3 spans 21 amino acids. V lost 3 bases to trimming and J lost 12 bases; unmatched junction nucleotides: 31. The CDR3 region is CASSYEPGTGKIPSEPPGQFF. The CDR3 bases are TGCGCCAGCAGCTACGAACCCGGGACAGGGAAGATCCCTAGCGAGCCCCCTGGGCAGTTCTTC.

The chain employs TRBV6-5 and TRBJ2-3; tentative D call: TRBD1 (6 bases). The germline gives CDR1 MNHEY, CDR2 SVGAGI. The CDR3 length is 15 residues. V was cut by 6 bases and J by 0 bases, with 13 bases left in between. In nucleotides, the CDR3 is TGTGCCAGCAGCCTGGGGGCTGGTAGCACAGATACGCAGTATTTT. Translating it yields CASSLGAGSTDTQYF.

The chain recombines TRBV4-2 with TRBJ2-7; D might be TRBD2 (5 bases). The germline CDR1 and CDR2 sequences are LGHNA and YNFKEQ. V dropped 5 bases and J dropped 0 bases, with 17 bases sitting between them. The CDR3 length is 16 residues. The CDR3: CASSDRTSGDSYEQYF. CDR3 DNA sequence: TGTGCCAGCAGCGATCGGACCAGCGGAGACTCCTACGAGCAGTACTTC.

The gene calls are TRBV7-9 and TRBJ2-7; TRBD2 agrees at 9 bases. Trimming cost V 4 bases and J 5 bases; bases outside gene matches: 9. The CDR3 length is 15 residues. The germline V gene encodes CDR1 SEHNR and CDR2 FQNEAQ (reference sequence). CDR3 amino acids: CASSSPGLASHEQYF. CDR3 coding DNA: TGTGCCAGCAGCTCCCCGGGACTAGCTTCCCACGAGCAGTACTTC.

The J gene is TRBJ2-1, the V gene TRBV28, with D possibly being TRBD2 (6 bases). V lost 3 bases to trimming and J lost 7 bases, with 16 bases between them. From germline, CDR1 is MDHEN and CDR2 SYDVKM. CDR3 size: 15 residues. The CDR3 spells CASSFIPGVDNEQFF. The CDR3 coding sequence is TGTGCCAGCAGTTTTATACCGGGGGTTGATAATGAGCAGTTCTTC.

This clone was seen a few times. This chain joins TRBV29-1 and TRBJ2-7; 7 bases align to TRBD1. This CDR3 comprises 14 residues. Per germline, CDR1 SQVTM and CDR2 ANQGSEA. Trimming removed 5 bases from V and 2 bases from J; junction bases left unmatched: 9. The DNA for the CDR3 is TGCAGCGTTAGACCACAGGGGAACCCCTACGAGCAGTACTTC. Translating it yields CSVRPQGNPYEQYF.

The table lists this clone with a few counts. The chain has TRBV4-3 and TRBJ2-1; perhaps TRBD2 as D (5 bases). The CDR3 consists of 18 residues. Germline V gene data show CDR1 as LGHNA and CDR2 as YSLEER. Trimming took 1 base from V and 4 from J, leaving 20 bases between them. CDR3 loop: CASSQVRIRDGPYNEQFF. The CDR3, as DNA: TGCGCCAGCAGCCAAGTAAGGATTCGGGATGGGCCTTACAATGAGCAGTTCTTC.

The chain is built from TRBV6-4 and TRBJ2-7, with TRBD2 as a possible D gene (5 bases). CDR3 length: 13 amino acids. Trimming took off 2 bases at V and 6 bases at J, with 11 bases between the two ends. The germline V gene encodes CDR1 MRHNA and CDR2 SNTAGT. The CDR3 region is CASSDRHRGEQYF. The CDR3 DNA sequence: TGTGCCAGCAGTGACCGGCACCGGGGCGAGCAGTACTTC.

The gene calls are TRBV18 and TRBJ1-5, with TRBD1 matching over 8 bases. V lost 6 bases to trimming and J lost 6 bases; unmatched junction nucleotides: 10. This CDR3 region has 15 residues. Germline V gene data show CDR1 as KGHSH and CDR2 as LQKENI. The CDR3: CASSSDRGTGQPQHF. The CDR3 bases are TGTGCCAGCTCGTCCGACAGGGGTACAGGTCAGCCCCAGCATTTT.